The 29 T cell receptor beta chains listed next were all sequenced from one sample in a study of patients and donors after allogeneic stem cell transplantation. TCRdb independently ran MiXCR on the RT-PCR reads; one entry per CDR3 protein. The sample includes about 160,000 distinct CDR3 sequences, about 24% of them seen just once. Sequencing was performed on blood, either unsorted or a sorted T cell fraction (not recorded which). These receptor sequences come from a human donor who was either an allogeneic HSCT recipient or a stem cell or donor lymphocyte infusion donor (not recorded which). It is not recorded whose cells these are; they may come from a transplant donor.

This chain links TRBV11-2 with TRBJ1-4; maybe TRBD1 (6 bases). CDR1 and CDR2 (germline): SGHAT, FQNNGV. CDR3 length equals 15 residues. Trimming shortened V by 5 bases and J by 4 bases, and 14 bases separated the two germline ends. CDR3 DNA sequence: TGTGCCAGCAGCGCCGGACAGAGCCTTAATGAAAAACTGTTTTTT. It is translated as CASSAGQSLNEKLFF.

The V and J genes are TRBV28 and TRBJ2-7, with TRBD1 identical over 9 bases. CDR1 is MDHEN, CDR2 SYDVKM, per germline. The V gene end was trimmed by 5 bases and the J gene end by 2 bases; junction bases not matched to a gene: 4. The CDR3 has 14 amino acids. The CDR3 is CASSARQGAYEQYF. CDR3 bases: TGTGCCAGCAGTGCTAGACAGGGGGCCTACGAGCAGTACTTC.

This clonotype has a handful of counts. A junction boundary mismatches the germline segment, possibly from a read error. V usage is TRBV20-1 and J usage is TRBJ2-1; 7 bases line up with TRBD2. Germline assignment: CDR1 DFQATT and CDR2 SNEGSKA (reference sequence). The CDR3 length is 14 residues. The CDR3 nucleotides are TGCAGTGCTAGAGGAGCGGGGATATACAACGAGCAGTTCTTC. Protein product: CSARGAGIYNEQFF.

This clonotype came up a few times. CDR3 protein: CSARDRGEGSNTGELFF. The CDR3 region has the DNA TGCAGTGCTAGAGACAGGGGCGAAGGGTCGAACACCGGGGAGCTGTTTTTT. This sequence joins TRBV20-1 and TRBJ2-2, with a tentative D call TRBD1 (6 bases). CDR1 DFQATT and CDR2 SNEGSKA come from the germline V gene (reference sequence). V was shortened by 0 bases and J by 0 bases, with 14 bases between the two germline ends. This CDR3 is 17 amino acids long.

Many counts were recorded for this clonotype. The chain joins TRBV20-1 to TRBJ1-1, with 8 bases fitting TRBD1. Germline V gives CDR1 DFQATT, CDR2 SNEGSKA (reference sequence). This CDR3 region has 12 residues. The junction had 7 bases not matched to a gene; V was cut back by 6 bases and J by 7 bases. The CDR3 nucleotides are TGCAGTGCCTTTCAGGGGGCGAGTGAAGCTTTCTTT. This gives the protein CSAFQGASEAFF.

This clonotype has at least ten counts. The CDR3 bases are TGCAGTGCTAGTTGGCAGGGATCGAATTCACCCCTCCACTTT. Amino acid sequence: CSASWQGSNSPLHF. The rearrangement links TRBV20-1 to TRBJ1-6, with D tentatively TRBD1 (5 bases). The CDR3 covers 14 residues. CDR1 and CDR2 (germline): DFQATT, SNEGSKA (reference sequence). Trimming shortened V by 3 bases and J by 7 bases, and 13 bases separated the two germline ends.

The chain is built from TRBV12-3 or TRBV12-4 and TRBJ2-5; 12 bases are shared with TRBD2. The J segment lost 0 bases and the V segment lost 6 bases, leaving 11 bases of the junction unmatched. This CDR3 comprises 18 residues. The CDR3 loop is CASSSRTSGASYQETQYF. CDR3 DNA sequence: TGTGCCAGCAGCTCCAGGACTAGCGGGGCCTCGTACCAAGAGACCCAGTACTTC.

The gene calls are TRBV20-1 and TRBJ2-2, with D maybe TRBD1 (6 bases). The V end was cut by 0 bases, the J end by 6 bases, with 14 bases between. The CDR3 sequence is 15 residues long. Germline CDR1 reads DFQATT; CDR2 reads SNEGSKA (reference sequence). CDR3 protein: CSARDSGDVAGELFF. In nucleotides, the CDR3 is TGCAGTGCTAGAGATTCAGGGGATGTCGCCGGGGAGCTGTTTTTT.

The V gene is TRBV20-1, the J gene TRBJ2-7; D gene uncertain. Per germline, CDR1 DFQATT and CDR2 SNEGSKA (reference sequence). This CDR3 is 13 amino acids long. V dropped 4 bases and J dropped 3 bases, with 13 bases sitting between them. CDR3 sequence: CSAKVGWYYEQYF. The CDR3 DNA is TGCAGTGCTAAAGTTGGGTGGTACTACGAGCAGTACTTC.

V is TRBV7-2 and J is TRBJ2-3, with D perhaps given as TRBD1 or TRBD2 (5 bases each). The CDR3 runs to 15 residues. CDR1 and CDR2 (germline): SGHTA, FQGNSA. Trimming stripped 2 bases from V and 5 bases from J, with 14 bases between. DNA for the CDR3: TGTGCCAGCAGCTTATATGGGGGAAAAGGAGATACGCAGTATTTT. Protein: CASSLYGGKGDTQYF.

This chain uses TRBV6-2 or TRBV6-3 with TRBJ1-4; D is ambiguous. The CDR3 sequence is 16 residues long. V was cut by 0 bases and J by 5 bases, with 13 bases left in between. Per germline, CDR1 MNHEY and CDR2 SVGEGT. The CDR3 DNA follows: TGTGCCAGCAGTTACTCGAATTCAGTGCAGAATGAAAAACTGTTTTTT. Protein sequence: CASSYSNSVQNEKLFF.

This clonotype was counted many times. The J gene is TRBJ1-1, the V gene TRBV5-1; no clear D. V lost 2 bases and J lost 0, with 8 bases in between. The V gene's germline CDR1 is SGHRS and CDR2 YFSETQ. The CDR3 spans 14 residues. CDR3 bases: TGCGCCAGCAGCTTTTTCTGGGTGAACACTGAAGCTTTCTTT. Its translation: CASSFFWVNTEAFF.

The J gene is TRBJ1-5, the V gene TRBV6-2 or TRBV6-3; tentative D call: TRBD1 (6 bases). The CDR3 contains 16 residues. Trimming removed 7 bases at V and 1 base at J, with 17 bases between. Germline V gene data show CDR1 as MNHEY and CDR2 as SVGEGT. The CDR3 region has the DNA TGTGCCAGCATGGGGGGCCCCATGATGAGCAATCAGCCCCAGCATTTT. It translates to CASMGGPMMSNQPQHF.

The chain employs TRBV28 and TRBJ1-5; D gene uncertain. The germline gives CDR1 MDHEN, CDR2 SYDVKM. V was trimmed by 5 bases and J by 6 bases, leaving 14 bases between them. The CDR3 length is 14 residues. CDR3 region: CASSAPRERQPQHF. The CDR3 DNA reads as TGTGCCAGCAGTGCCCCCCGGGAGCGTCAGCCCCAGCATTTT. Full variable domain (missing parts from reference TRBV28 and TRBJ1-5): DVKVTQSSRYLVKRTGEKVFLECVQDMDHENMFWYRQDPGLGLRLIYFSYDVKMKEKGDIPEGYSVSREKKERFSLILESASTNQTSMYLCASSAPRERQPQHFGDGTRLSIL.

The chain employs TRBV11-3 and TRBJ2-3, with D maybe TRBD1 (6 bases). The CDR3 consists of 14 residues. Germline assignment: CDR1 SGHNT and CDR2 YENEEA. The V end was cut by 8 bases, the J end by 2 bases, with 14 bases between. CDR3 loop: CASVDSYNTDTQYF. The DNA for the CDR3 is TGTGCCAGCGTGGACAGCTACAACACAGATACGCAGTATTTT.

The rearrangement joins TRBV7-9 to TRBJ2-4, with D unresolved. The CDR3 is 16 residues long. V lost 3 bases and J lost 0, with 12 bases in between. Germline V gives CDR1 SEHNR, CDR2 FQNEAQ (reference sequence). The CDR3 here is CASSLVLALAKNIQYF. Here the CDR3 DNA reads TGTGCCAGCAGCTTGGTTTTAGCTTTAGCCAAAAACATTCAGTACTTC.

The genes are TRBV29-1 and TRBJ1-4, with TRBD1 identical over 7 bases. V dropped 7 bases and J dropped 13; count of bases not matched to a gene: 9. CDR3 length: 11 amino acids. Germline V CDR1 and CDR2: SQVTM, ANQGSEA. CDR3 region: CSAGRGKGLFF. In DNA, the CDR3 is TGCAGCGCCGGCAGGGGGAAGGGACTGTTTTTT.

There are a few counts of this clonotype. This rearrangement joins TRBV4-3 to TRBJ1-4; D uncertain. Trimming shortened V by 8 bases and J by 5 bases, and 21 bases separated the two germline ends. Germline CDR1 is LGHNA and CDR2 is YSLEER. This CDR3 is built from 16 residues. CDR3 DNA sequence: TGCGCCAGCGCACGTGTTGATCCCAGCCCGAATGAAAAACTGTTTTTT. Amino acid sequence: CASARVDPSPNEKLFF.

This clonotype has more than one count but fewer than ten. J is TRBJ1-1 and V is TRBV29-1; D is perhaps TRBD1 (6 bases). Trimming removed 7 bases at V and 7 bases at J, with 13 bases between. Per the germline V gene, CDR1 is SQVTM and CDR2 is ANQGSEA. The CDR3 length is 11 residues. The CDR3 sequence is CSDGGTLEAFF. The CDR3 coding sequence is TGCAGCGACGGAGGGACACTTGAAGCTTTCTTT.

The rearrangement uses TRBV29-1 and TRBJ2-7, with D perhaps being TRBD1 or TRBD2 (6 bases each). The CDR3 covers 13 residues. Germline CDR1 is SQVTM and CDR2 is ANQGSEA. V gave up 6 bases and J gave up 3 bases, with 15 bases separating them. DNA for the CDR3: TGCAGCGTAAGAGAGGGGGGCATCTACGAGCAGTACTTC. It is translated as CSVREGGIYEQYF.

V is TRBV11-1 and J is TRBJ2-1; 9 bases line up with TRBD2. Germline V gene sequence: CDR1 SGHAT, CDR2 FQDESV (reference sequence). The CDR3 consists of 13 residues. V was clipped by 5 bases and J by 9 bases; unmatched bases: 5. The CDR3 sequence: CASSGTSPSEQFF. The CDR3, as DNA: TGTGCCAGCAGCGGGACTAGCCCCAGTGAGCAGTTCTTC.

This clonotype was picked up a small number of times. This rearrangement joins TRBV11-2 to TRBJ1-1; maybe TRBD1 (6 bases). Germline CDR1 is SGHAT and CDR2 is FQNNGV. Trimming took off 4 bases at V and 0 bases at J, with 15 bases between the two ends. The CDR3 spans 16 residues. CDR3 DNA: TGTGCCAGCAGCTCGATACAGGGCCCCGTGAACACTGAAGCTTTCTTT. Translated, it gives CASSSIQGPVNTEAFF.

The rearrangement joins TRBV15 to TRBJ2-7; D is ambiguous. V was clipped by 1 base and J by 3 bases, with 16 bases between them. This CDR3 is 16 amino acids long. Germline CDR1 and CDR2: LNHNV and YYDKDF (reference sequence). For the CDR3, the DNA is TGTGCCACCAGCAGAGTCCATGGCGGCTTCGACTACGAGCAGTACTTC. Its translation: CATSRVHGGFDYEQYF.

This chain uses TRBV12-3 or TRBV12-4 with TRBJ2-1; the D gene is possibly TRBD2 (5 bases). V gave up 2 bases and J gave up 7 bases, with 18 bases separating them. The CDR3 covers 16 residues. CDR3 DNA sequence: TGTGCCAGCAGTTTATACGGGGTCAAGGTTATGAATGAGCAGTTCTTC. This codes for CASSLYGVKVMNEQFF.

This clonotype has a handful of counts. The CDR3 DNA sequence: TGTGCCAGCAGTTGGACAAGCTATGGCTACACCTTC. Protein sequence: CASSWTSYGYTF. The chain employs TRBV12-3 or TRBV12-4 and TRBJ1-2; D possibly corresponds to TRBD1 (5 bases). The length of the CDR3 is 12 residues. Trimming cost V 4 bases and J 4 bases, with 7 bases left between them.

This clonotype appeared many times. The chain links TRBV29-1 to TRBJ1-1; D call uncertain. This CDR3 region has 10 residues. Trimming removed 4 bases at V and 5 bases at J, with 5 bases between. Germline lookup yields CDR1 SQVTM and CDR2 ANQGSEA. CDR3 in amino acids: CSVVGTEAFF. CDR3 in DNA: TGCAGCGTTGTTGGGACTGAAGCTTTCTTT. Together with reference TRBV29-1 and TRBJ1-1, the CDR3 gives the full variable domain: SAVISQKPSRDICQRGTSLTIQCQVDSQVTMMFWYRQQPGQSLTLIATANQGSEATYESGFVIDKFPISRPNLTFSTLTVSNMSPEDSSIYLCSVVGTEAFFGQGTRLTVV.

The gene calls are TRBV4-1 and TRBJ1-2; a possible D gene is TRBD1 (6 bases). Germline assignment: CDR1 MGHRA and CDR2 YSYEKL. With 9 bases removed from V and 5 bases from J, the gap between germline ends came to 13 bases. The CDR3 loop spans 12 amino acids. The CDR3 DNA reads TGCGCCAGTGGGGGACAAATATATGGCTACACCTTC. The encoded protein is CASGGQIYGYTF.

This clonotype was observed a few times. The chain carries TRBV20-1 and TRBJ1-2; 7 bases match TRBD1. Unmatched junction bases numbered 4, after V lost 5 bases and J lost 4 bases. CDR1 and CDR2 (germline): DFQATT, SNEGSKA (reference sequence). The CDR3 has 12 residues. CDR3 nucleotide sequence: TGCAGTGCTTTACAGGGGACCTATGGCTACACCTTC. Translating gives CSALQGTYGYTF.

Here the CDR3 reads CSARDFSVGDVDTQYF. DNA of the CDR3: TGCAGTGCTAGAGATTTCTCCGTGGGGGATGTAGATACGCAGTATTTT. The gene calls are TRBV20-1 and TRBJ2-3; D may correspond to TRBD1 or TRBD2 (5 bases each). Germline lookup yields CDR1 DFQATT and CDR2 SNEGSKA (reference sequence). CDR3 length: 16 amino acids. V was shortened by 0 bases and J by 5 bases, with 18 bases between the two germline ends.